The 11 T cell receptor beta chains in this list originate from one sample, sequenced in a study of T cell changes during pregnancy in multiple sclerosis. Only in-frame clones appear in the TCRdb table, and some are missing; sequencing was by immunoSEQ multiplex PCR. The data contain about 110,000 clones, around 92% of them singletons. The sequencing here drew on peripheral blood, taken in the third trimester of pregnancy. Receptors were obtained from a female donor in good health, enrolled as a control in a pregnancy study.

The chain carries TRBV9 and TRBJ1-6; D might be TRBD1 (5 bases). Trimming removed 6 bases from V and 14 bases from J, with 15 bases in between. CDR3 length: 12 amino acids. Per the germline V gene, CDR1 is SGDLS and CDR2 is YYNGEE. The CDR3 DNA reads TGTGCCAGCAACCGGCAGGGATTAGCCCTCCACTTT. Protein sequence: CASNRQGLALHF.

The V call is TRBV19, the J call TRBJ1-2; 8 bases are shared with TRBD1. The germline V gene encodes CDR1 LNHDA and CDR2 SQIVND (reference sequence). V shed 5 bases, J shed 7 bases, and the junction held 18 bases outside the gene matches. The CDR3 loop spans 17 amino acids. The CDR3 DNA reads TGTGCCAGTAGTCCAGGGGGCGGCAGTCAACGGTTCTCTGGCTACACCTTC. This sequence encodes CASSPGGGSQRFSGYTF.

This rearrangement joins TRBV4-3 to TRBJ1-2; the D gene is possibly TRBD1 (6 bases). The V end lost 3 bases, the J end lost 0 bases, and 14 bases lay between the germline ends. Germline-derived CDR1 and CDR2 are LGHNA and YSLEER. The CDR3 runs to 16 residues. The CDR3 coding sequence is TGCGCCAGCAGCCAGGGGGCCCGGCCCGCTAACTATGGCTACACCTTC. Translating gives CASSQGARPANYGYTF.

Here the CDR3 DNA reads TGTGCCAGCAGCTCCCTGACAGGCGCTTCCTACGAGCAGTACTTC. The encoded protein is CASSSLTGASYEQYF. The V and J genes are TRBV5-4 and TRBJ2-7; maybe TRBD1 (6 bases). This CDR3 is 15 amino acids long. V was shortened by 3 bases and J by 1 base, with 14 bases between the two germline ends. The germline gives CDR1 SGHNT, CDR2 YYREEE (reference sequence). The whole variable domain, filled in from reference TRBV5-4 and TRBJ2-7, reads ETGVTQSPTHLIKTRGQQVTLRCSSQSGHNTVSWYQQALGQGPQFIFQYYREEENGRGNFPPRFSGLQFPNYSSELNVNALELDDSALYLCASSSLTGASYEQYFGPGTRLTVT.

The genes are TRBV6-4 and TRBJ2-3; 10 bases are shared with TRBD1. The germline V gene has CDR1 MRHNA and CDR2 SNTAGT. The ends lost 6 bases at V and 3 bases at J; junction bases unmatched: 3. The CDR3 extends over 14 amino acids. The CDR3 sequence is CASSGTGETDTQYF. In nucleotides, the CDR3 is TGTGCCAGCAGCGGGACAGGGGAAACAGATACGCAGTATTTT.

The V call is TRBV5-6, the J call TRBJ2-7, with D perhaps TRBD2 (7 bases). This CDR3 spans 13 amino acids. The germline CDR1 and CDR2 sequences are SGHDT and YYEEEE. V was cut by 2 bases and J by 6 bases, with 12 bases left in between. The CDR3 sequence: CASSLGGAREQYF. The CDR3 DNA follows: TGTGCCAGCAGCTTAGGGGGGGCCCGCGAGCAGTACTTC.

The sample holds a few counts of this clone. This sequence joins TRBV30 and TRBJ1-5, with D unclear. Germline loops: CDR1 GTSNPN, CDR2 SVGIG (reference sequence). The CDR3 spans 14 residues. The V gene lost 2 bases and the J gene lost 3 bases, with 11 bases spanning the gap. CDR3 region: CAWSLGLINQPQHF. The CDR3 region has the DNA TGTGCCTGGAGTCTTGGACTCATCAATCAGCCCCAGCATTTT.

The chain has TRBV6-6 and TRBJ2-7, with 9 positions matching TRBD2. J lost 6 bases, V lost 3 bases, and 6 bases had no gene match. CDR3 length: 14 residues. Germline CDR1 and CDR2: MNHNY and SVGAGI (reference sequence). The CDR3 DNA is TGTGCCAGCAGTTATAGCGGGGGAACCCCCGAGCAGTACTTC. Translating it yields CASSYSGGTPEQYF.

Here the CDR3 DNA reads TGTGCCAGCAGGACTAACAGGGGTCGGCAGACCCAGTACTTC. Amino acid sequence: CASRTNRGRQTQYF. This chain links TRBV5-6 with TRBJ2-5; 7 bases align to TRBD1. The CDR3 is 14 amino acids. CDR1 is SGHDT and CDR2 is YYEEEE in the germline V gene. V gave up 5 bases and J gave up 6 bases; unmatched junction bases: 10.

The chain links TRBV9 to TRBJ1-1; D uncertain. The CDR3 spans 16 residues. Germline CDR1 SGDLS, CDR2 YYNGEE. Between the trimmed V and J ends, which lost 3 bases and 3 bases, there was a span of 18 bases. The CDR3 DNA sequence: TGTGCCAGCAGCGCCGGGCCCACCCCGAGGGACACTGAAGCTTTCTTT. This codes for CASSAGPTPRDTEAFF.

This clone occurred once. The chain couples TRBV7-8 to TRBJ2-3; 7 nucleotides match TRBD1. The length of the CDR3 is 14 residues. Germline CDR1 reads SGHVS; CDR2 reads FQNEAQ. The V gene end was trimmed by 1 base and the J gene end by 6 bases; junction bases not matched to a gene: 4. The CDR3 loop reads CASSLDRGRDTQYF. DNA for the CDR3: TGTGCCAGCAGCTTAGACAGGGGCAGGGATACGCAGTATTTT.